This T cell receptor (beta chain) came from a study of T cells in Graves' hyperthyroidism and ophthalmopathy. Study-level points and caveats: Blood held most thyroid clonotypes expanded above 0.001 frequency.

As to this clonotype: Its antigen is unknown.

Trimming removed 4 bases at V and 7 bases at J, with 11 bases between. The germline CDR1 and CDR2 sequences are SQVTM and ANQGSEA. The CDR3 spans 11 residues. Amplification of TCR beta CDR3 regions was performed using RNA transcripts as template. During a first-round RT-PCR of the TCR CDR3, the HTBI primer set was used. A single record per CDR3 protein comes from TCRdb applying MiXCR to the multiplex PCR reads. This sample yields over 650,000 distinct CDR3 sequences, of which roughly 17% are seen a single time; around 8% belongs to the top ten. Patients counted as stable if ophthalmopathy did not develop within 18 months. This sample holds PBMCs from 10 ml fresh peripheral blood.

The TCR sequence derives from a man aged 18 to 35 with Graves' hyperthyroidism. The sample comprised blood. The chain uses TRBV29-1 and TRBJ2-7; maybe TRBD2 (6 bases). The CDR3 region has the DNA TGCAGCGTTGTGGGACTCCAGGAGCAGTACTTC. Amino acid sequence: CSVVGLQEQYF.